These 31 T cell receptor beta chains were all obtained from the same sample, sequenced in a study of T cells expressing NK-cell markers. TCRdb re-called the 5' RACE reads and catalogs CDR3 proteins one per entry, DNA excluded. The table for this sample gives approximately 110,000 distinct CDR3 sequences. The sample taken for sequencing was blood T cells: a sorted CD56 or NKG2C T cell subset, CD4+ or CD8+ T cells, or bulk PBMC T cells (not recorded which). These receptors were collected from a woman between 18 and 70 years old in good health.

This chain's CDR3 is CASSAVGAGGELFF. This chain connects TRBV12-3 or TRBV12-4 to TRBJ2-2; without DNA, the TCRdb call of TRBD1 cannot be checked. The CDR3 runs to 14 residues.

V gene TRBV19 combines with J gene TRBJ2-1. The germline gives CDR1 LNHDA, CDR2 SQIVND (reference sequence). The CDR3 runs 15 residues. The CDR3 sequence is CASSIVHSSYNEQFF. The whole variable domain, remainder taken from reference TRBV19 and TRBJ2-1, is DGGITQSPKYLFRKEGQNVTLSCEQNLNHDAMYWYRQDPGQGLRLIYYSQIVNDFQKGDIAEGYSVSREKKESFPLTVTSAQKNPTAFYLCASSIVHSSYNEQFFGPGTRLTVL.

The chain combines TRBV11-2 with TRBJ2-3. CDR3 length equals 14 residues. Germline V gene lookup returns CDR1 SGHAT and CDR2 FQNNGV. The CDR3 loop is CASSLLARTDTQYF. The entire variable domain, with the rest obtained from reference TRBV11-2 and TRBJ2-3, is as follows: EAGVAQSPRYKIIEKRQSVAFWCNPISGHATLYWYQQILGQGPKLLIQFQNNGVVDDSQLPKDRFSAERLKGVDSTLKIQPAKLEDSAVYLCASSLLARTDTQYFGPGTRLTVL.

This chain connects TRBV28 to TRBJ2-2. The V gene's germline CDR1 is MDHEN and CDR2 SYDVKM. This CDR3 has 13 residues. CDR3 amino acids: CASSNRNTGELFF.

The V gene is TRBV4-3, the J gene TRBJ2-4; TCRdb's D call, TRBD1, is unchecked because there is no DNA. The V gene's germline CDR1 is LGHNA and CDR2 YSLEER. The CDR3 is 15 residues long. CDR3 residues: CASSQDGTGGNIQYF.

The chain has TRBV4-3 and TRBJ1-4; TCRdb gives TRBD1 as the D gene, but with no DNA this cannot be confirmed. The CDR3 covers 18 residues. CDR1 is LGHNA and CDR2 is YSLEER in the germline V gene. The CDR3 here is CASSQDLVGATWAEKLFF.

The chain employs TRBV9 and TRBJ2-2. This CDR3 is built from 12 residues. CDR1 and CDR2 from the germline V gene are SGDLS and YYNGEE. Here the CDR3 reads CASSGRTGELFF.

The chain joins TRBV29-1 to TRBJ2-4; with no DNA, the TCRdb D assignment of TRBD1 cannot be verified. This CDR3 comprises 15 residues. Germline CDR1 reads SQVTM; CDR2 reads ANQGSEA. The CDR3 region is CSVESGGSAKNIQYF.

The V call is TRBV28, the J call TRBJ1-4. CDR1 MDHEN and CDR2 SYDVKM come from the germline V gene. The CDR3 has 13 amino acids. CDR3 loop: CASSLFPAEKLFF.

This chain links TRBV9 with TRBJ2-7; TCRdb calls TRBD2, which cannot be checked without DNA. Looked up from germline, CDR1 is SGDLS and CDR2 is YYNGEE. The CDR3 contains 13 residues. The CDR3 loop is CASSGLGGYEQYF.

This chain joins TRBV19 and TRBJ2-2; TCRdb names TRBD2, which stays unverified in the absence of DNA. CDR3 length equals 16 residues. Per germline, CDR1 LNHDA and CDR2 SQIVND (reference sequence). Here the CDR3 reads CASSSYREGNTGELFF.

V is TRBV2 and J is TRBJ2-1; the D call of TRBD2 rests on TCRdb alone, since no DNA is present to check it. The CDR3 totals 15 residues. Germline CDR1 reads SNHLY; CDR2 reads FYNNEI. CDR3 sequence: CASSERGGAYNEQFF.

The genes are TRBV29-1 and TRBJ2-1; TCRdb designates TRBD1, a call that cannot be tested without DNA. Germline V gives CDR1 SQVTM, CDR2 ANQGSEA. The CDR3 has 14 residues. The CDR3 region is CSVGQRGGGNEQFF.

J is TRBJ2-3 and V is TRBV12-3 or TRBV12-4; as DNA is missing, the TRBD2 call by TCRdb cannot be tested. This CDR3 is built from 14 residues. CDR3 protein: CASSLGGLADTQYF.

CDR3 sequence reads: CASSLGETEAFF. The chain joins TRBV4-2 to TRBJ1-1. This CDR3 is 12 amino acids long. Per germline, CDR1 LGHNA and CDR2 YNFKEQ.

The chain combines TRBV29-1 with TRBJ2-3; TCRdb's D call, TRBD1, is unchecked because there is no DNA. Germline CDR1 is SQVTM and CDR2 is ANQGSEA. The CDR3 is 12 amino acids. CDR3 amino acids: CSVEQGADTQYF.

The V gene is TRBV27, the J gene TRBJ2-3; the TRBD1 assignment by TCRdb is unverifiable without DNA. Germline loops: CDR1 MNHEY, CDR2 SMNVEV (reference sequence). This CDR3 spans 13 amino acids. CDR3 sequence reads: CASSFGDPDTQYF.

The chain carries TRBV5-4 and TRBJ2-2; the D call of TRBD2 rests on TCRdb alone, since no DNA is present to check it. The CDR3 sequence is 16 residues long. Germline lookup yields CDR1 SGHNT and CDR2 YYREEE (reference sequence). CDR3 region: CASSLGLAGHTGELFF.

The chain employs TRBV7-6 and TRBJ1-5. The CDR3 is 14 residues long. CDR1 is SGHVS, CDR2 FNYEAQ, per germline. The CDR3 protein is CASSLEGYNQPQHF.

The chain has TRBV18 and TRBJ2-1. The germline CDR1 and CDR2 sequences are KGHSH and LQKENI. The CDR3 is 11 amino acids. The CDR3 loop is CASSPSEPQFF.

The J gene is TRBJ2-3, the V gene TRBV30; TCRdb returns TRBD1, unconfirmable since there is no DNA. Germline lookup yields CDR1 GTSNPN and CDR2 SVGIG (reference sequence). The CDR3 loop spans 13 amino acids. The chain's CDR3 is CAWAGDSTDTQYF.

V gene TRBV7-9 combines with J gene TRBJ2-5; TCRdb lists TRBD1, though no DNA is available to test this call. CDR1 is SEHNR, CDR2 FQNEAQ, per germline (reference sequence). The CDR3 is 14 residues long. The CDR3 region is CASSLLGGQETQYF.

This rearrangement joins TRBV7-2 to TRBJ2-4; lacking DNA, the TRBD2 call made by TCRdb goes unchecked. Germline V CDR1 and CDR2: SGHTA, FQGNSA. The CDR3 consists of 15 residues. The CDR3 is CASSGGSGIDDIQYF.

V gene TRBV29-1 combines with J gene TRBJ2-7; TCRdb returns TRBD1, unconfirmable since there is no DNA. The CDR3 totals 13 residues. Germline V gene sequence: CDR1 SQVTM, CDR2 ANQGSEA. The CDR3 reads CSVFRTGGYEQYF.

This sequence joins TRBV12-3 or TRBV12-4 and TRBJ2-2. The CDR3 has 13 amino acids. CDR3 region: CASSSLNTGELFF.

The chain recombines TRBV5-1 with TRBJ1-1; TCRdb's D call of TRBD1 is untestable without DNA. This CDR3 is built from 17 residues. Per germline, CDR1 SGHRS and CDR2 YFSETQ. CDR3 protein: CASSSRSQGQGDTEAFF.

V is TRBV7-2 and J is TRBJ2-7. CDR1 SGHTA and CDR2 FQGNSA come from the germline V gene. The CDR3 spans 14 residues. CDR3 amino acids: CASSLTGGSYEQYF.

The V and J genes are TRBV12-3 or TRBV12-4 and TRBJ2-2; TCRdb's D call of TRBD1 is untestable without DNA. CDR3 size: 15 residues. The CDR3 spells CASSFWTGGAGELFF.

This chain joins TRBV7-9 and TRBJ2-1. Germline values: CDR1 SEHNR, CDR2 FQNEAQ (reference sequence). The CDR3 extends over 15 amino acids. CDR3 protein: CASSLALGSQSEQFF. Using reference TRBV7-9 and TRBJ2-1 for the parts outside the CDR3, the full variable domain is DTGVSQNPRHKITKRGQNVTFRCDPISEHNRLYWYRQTLGQGPEFLTYFQNEAQLEKSRLLSDRFSAERPKGSFSTLEIQRTEQGDSAMYLCASSLALGSQSEQFFGPGTRLTVL.

The chain couples TRBV27 to TRBJ2-3; the D call of TRBD2 rests on TCRdb alone, since no DNA is present to check it. The CDR3 runs to 17 residues. CDR1 is MNHEY, CDR2 SMNVEV, per germline (reference sequence). CDR3 sequence reads: CASSLSIAGGSTDTQYF.

The CDR3 loop reads CATPSRGYEQFF. The chain joins TRBV24-1 to TRBJ2-1; the D call from TCRdb, TRBD1, cannot be confirmed without DNA. Looked up from germline, CDR1 is KGHDR and CDR2 is SFDVKD. The CDR3 is made up of 12 amino acids.